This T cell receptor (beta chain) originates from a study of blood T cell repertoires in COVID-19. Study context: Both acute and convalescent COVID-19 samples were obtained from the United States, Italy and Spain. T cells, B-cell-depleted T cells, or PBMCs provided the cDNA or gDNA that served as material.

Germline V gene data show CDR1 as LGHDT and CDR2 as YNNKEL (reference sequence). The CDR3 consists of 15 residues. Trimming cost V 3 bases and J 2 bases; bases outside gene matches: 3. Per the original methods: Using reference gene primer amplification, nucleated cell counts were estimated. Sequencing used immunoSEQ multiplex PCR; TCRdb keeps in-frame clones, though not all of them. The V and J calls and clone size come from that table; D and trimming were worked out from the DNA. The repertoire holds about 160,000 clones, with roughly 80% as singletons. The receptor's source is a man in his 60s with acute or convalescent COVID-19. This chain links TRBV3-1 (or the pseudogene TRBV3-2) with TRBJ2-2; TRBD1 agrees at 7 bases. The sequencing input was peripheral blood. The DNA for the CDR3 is TGTGCCAGCAGCCAGAACAGGGGTAACACCGGGGAGCTGTTTTTT. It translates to CASSQNRGNTGELFF.